This T cell receptor beta chain was retrieved from a study of shared clonotypes between healthy human individuals. Profiled with immunoSEQ multiplex PCR; TCRdb holds only in-frame clones, not every one. The data contain 2.3 million or so clones, approximately 95% of them singletons. This clone was seen a few times. The CDR3 contains 15 residues. Looked up from germline, CDR1 is LNHDA and CDR2 is SQIVND (reference sequence). The V and J ends lost 7 bases and 6 bases, in that order; junction bases with no gene match: 13. The source is a man aged 18 to 29 in good health. Some clones in this sample may be carry-over from other donors' samples. The sequencing sample was made of naive CD4+ T cells from PBMCs. As for subset: CD45RA+ positively selected. The genes are TRBV19 and TRBJ1-1, with 8 bases that match TRBD1. The CDR3 reads CASIPRGRIIAEAFF. In DNA, the CDR3 is TGTGCCAGTATCCCCAGGGGGCGTATTATAGCTGAAGCTTTCTTT.